This is a list of T cell receptor beta chains from one sample in a study of cytomegalovirus exposure and HLA in healthy donors. Method: immunoSEQ multiplex PCR; TCRdb's copy keeps in-frame clones and lacks some. There are about 150,000 clones in the sample; approximately 81% occur only once, and 0.35% to 0.4% lies in the top ten. Sample: PBMCs. The receptor source for this set is a boy between 2 and 15 years old in good health and CMV-seronegative. The CDR3 runs from the conserved cysteine through the conserved F or W. The D gene is left open where the match is weak. Size values are once, few and many counts, or a class for expanded clones, and some rows have none.

cdr3_aa v_call d_call clone_size j_call
CASSHDSEGTEAFF TRBV6-5 . few TRBJ1-1
CASSPRGGYQPQHF TRBV5-6 . . TRBJ1-5
CASSLGPDETQTQYF TRBV5-1 . . TRBJ2-5
CASRGTEENTEAFF TRBV6-1 TRBD1 . TRBJ1-1
CASSSIRGSQPQHF TRBV6-6 . few TRBJ1-5
CASSYSGRLLVF TRBV6-5 . . TRBJ1-1
CASSGGAAGNTIYF TRBV7-9 . . TRBJ1-3
CASSANAGELFF TRBV19 . . TRBJ2-2
CSVLLMGSGRVNEQFF TRBV29-1 TRBD2 . TRBJ2-1
CASSYSISIAYEQYF TRBV6-6 . . TRBJ2-7
CASSPVPGWNTEAFF TRBV18 . . TRBJ1-1
CASSAGLAGGETQYF TRBV7-8 TRBD2 . TRBJ2-5
CASSVDGRGLGEQYF TRBV9 TRBD1 . TRBJ2-7
CASSRQGSTYNEQFF TRBV25-1 TRBD1 . TRBJ2-1